One sample yielded the 28 T cell receptor beta chains listed below, sequenced in a study of T cell responses to AZD1222 COVID-19 vaccine. Profiled with immunoSEQ multiplex PCR; TCRdb holds only in-frame clones, not every one. In the table there are 140,000 to 150,000 clones, over 90% of which are singletons. This sample comprised peripheral blood, obtained on day 0 of AZD1222 vaccination. Receptors were obtained from an adult in good health.

V gene TRBV6-1 combines with J gene TRBJ1-3; D remains unclear. Germline values: CDR1 MNHNS, CDR2 SASEGT. Trimming cost V 2 bases and J 4 bases, with 12 bases left between them. This CDR3 has 15 amino acids. CDR3 nucleotides: TGTGCCAGCAGTGAAAGCGATGAGGGCGGAAACACCATATATTTT. The encoded protein is CASSESDEGGNTIYF.

CDR3 in DNA: TGCAGTGCTAGCTATGAGCAGTTCTTC. Residues: CSASYEQFF. V usage is TRBV20-1 and J usage is TRBJ2-1; D not certain. V was pared by 3 bases and J by 8 bases, with 2 bases between. The CDR3 length is 9 residues. Germline assignment: CDR1 DFQATT and CDR2 SNEGSKA (reference sequence).

J is TRBJ2-2 and V is TRBV9; D not resolved. CDR1 is SGDLS and CDR2 is YYNGEE in the germline V gene. CDR3 length: 16 residues. Trimming left V 4 bases short and J 0 bases short, with 13 bases between. This chain's CDR3 is CASSFWTATNTGELFF. The CDR3, as DNA: TGTGCCAGCAGCTTCTGGACCGCCACGAACACCGGGGAGCTGTTTTTT.

The chain couples TRBV29-1 to TRBJ2-1; D gene uncertain. Looked up from germline, CDR1 is SQVTM and CDR2 is ANQGSEA. This CDR3 is built from 11 residues. Trimming removed 7 bases at V and 7 bases at J, with 11 bases between. The chain's CDR3 is CSAALRNEQFF. The CDR3 coding sequence is TGCAGCGCGGCCCTGCGTAATGAGCAGTTCTTC.

The rearrangement uses TRBV6-5 and TRBJ1-3; D perhaps matches TRBD1 (5 bases). The ends were cut back, 5 bases at V and 4 bases at J, with 9 bases in the middle. CDR3 length equals 13 residues. From germline, CDR1 is MNHEY and CDR2 SVGAGI. CDR3 nucleotides: TGTGCCAGCAGTCGGACACTCGGAAACACCATATATTTT. It encodes CASSRTLGNTIYF.

The chain has TRBV6-1 and TRBJ1-2; D is unresolved. The germline V gene has CDR1 MNHNS and CDR2 SASEGT. This CDR3 has 13 residues. The V gene lost 2 bases and the J gene lost 5 bases, with 9 bases spanning the gap. CDR3 coding DNA: TGTGCCAGCAGTGAAAGAACCGATTATGGCTACACCTTC. It is translated as CASSERTDYGYTF.

This clone was seen once. The chain has TRBV18 and TRBJ2-7; D is possibly TRBD1 (6 bases). Per the germline V gene, CDR1 is KGHSH and CDR2 is LQKENI. The CDR3 loop spans 13 amino acids. V dropped 5 bases and J dropped 4 bases, with 12 bases sitting between them. The DNA for the CDR3 is TGTGCCAGCTCAATCGGGACATCTTACGAGCAGTACTTC. As protein: CASSIGTSYEQYF.

V is TRBV19 and J is TRBJ1-2, with D unclear. CDR3 length equals 16 residues. Per the germline V gene, CDR1 is LNHDA and CDR2 is SQIVND (reference sequence). V was pared by 4 bases and J by 0 bases, with 15 bases between. CDR3 sequence reads: CASSTAGKGANYGYTF. The CDR3 DNA reads TGTGCCAGTAGTACCGCCGGGAAGGGAGCTAACTATGGCTACACCTTC.

The genes are TRBV5-1 and TRBJ2-3, with D tentatively TRBD2 (6 bases). CDR3 size: 15 residues. Germline CDR1 and CDR2: SGHRS and YFSETQ. The V and J ends lost 4 bases and 2 bases respectively, with 14 bases between them. CDR3 protein: CASSNQGGNTDTQYF. The CDR3 nucleotides are TGCGCCAGCAGCAATCAAGGAGGGAACACAGATACGCAGTATTTT.

This sequence joins TRBV5-1 and TRBJ2-1; 7 nucleotides match TRBD2. The CDR3 totals 15 residues. Germline CDR1 SGHRS, CDR2 YFSETQ. The V and J ends lost 0 bases and 4 bases, in that order; junction bases with no gene match: 4. The CDR3 coding sequence is TGCGCCAGCAGCTTGGATAGCGGGTCGTACAATGAGCAGTTCTTC. Protein: CASSLDSGSYNEQFF.

The chain is built from TRBV27 and TRBJ1-1; the match to TRBD1 covers 7 bases. Germline V lookup: CDR1 MNHEY, CDR2 SMNVEV (reference sequence). J lost 3 bases, V lost 0 bases, and 10 bases had no gene match. The CDR3 consists of 17 residues. The CDR3 loop reads CASSLSGEGAGDTEAFF. DNA of the CDR3: TGTGCCAGCAGTTTATCCGGGGAGGGGGCGGGGGACACTGAAGCTTTCTTT.

This rearrangement joins TRBV27 to TRBJ2-3; the D gene is possibly TRBD1 (6 bases). CDR1 is MNHEY and CDR2 is SMNVEV in the germline V gene (reference sequence). V lost 0 bases and J 0 bases, leaving 13 bases between the germline ends. The CDR3 totals 17 residues. CDR3 region: CASSLSRGLTSTDTQYF. For the CDR3, the DNA is TGTGCCAGCAGTTTATCGAGGGGGTTAACTAGCACAGATACGCAGTATTTT.

The chain links TRBV7-9 to TRBJ2-1; TRBD1 matches at 7 bases. V shed 3 bases and J 7 bases; nucleotides not matched to a gene: 6. The germline V gene encodes CDR1 SEHNR and CDR2 FQNEAQ (reference sequence). The CDR3 has 14 amino acids. The CDR3 loop reads CASSFQGDENEQFF. DNA for the CDR3: TGTGCCAGCAGCTTCCAGGGGGACGAGAATGAGCAGTTCTTC.

The chain recombines TRBV29-1 with TRBJ2-5; 7 nucleotides match TRBD1. The CDR3 is 12 amino acids. CDR1 and CDR2 (germline): SQVTM, ANQGSEA. J gave up 4 bases and V 7 bases, and 6 bases lay outside the gene matches. The DNA for the CDR3 is TGCAGCGGTCGCAGGGGGATAGAGACCCAGTACTTC. Translated: CSGRRGIETQYF.

The rearrangement joins TRBV29-1 to TRBJ1-2; D gene unclear. Germline lookup yields CDR1 SQVTM and CDR2 ANQGSEA. This CDR3 spans 12 amino acids. Trimming shortened V by 3 bases and J by 8 bases, and 13 bases separated the two germline ends. The CDR3 here is CSVDSTELGYTF. The CDR3 coding sequence is TGCAGCGTTGATAGTACAGAATTAGGCTACACCTTC.

The chain links TRBV2 to TRBJ1-2, with 8 bases matching TRBD1. This CDR3 comprises 15 residues. CDR1 and CDR2 from the germline V gene are SNHLY and FYNNEI. V lost 3 bases to trimming and J lost 0 bases; unmatched junction nucleotides: 3. The chain's CDR3 is CASSETDRANYGYTF. The CDR3 DNA follows: TGTGCCAGCAGTGAGACGGACAGGGCTAACTATGGCTACACCTTC.

This chain connects TRBV6-5 to TRBJ1-4, with D maybe TRBD1 (5 bases). Germline V gene data show CDR1 as MNHEY and CDR2 as SVGAGI. The V end was cut by 7 bases, the J end by 8 bases, with 17 bases between. The CDR3 runs 14 residues. The CDR3 protein is CASTPGRREEKLFF. The CDR3 coding sequence is TGTGCCAGCACCCCGGGACGGAGAGAAGAAAAACTGTTTTTT.

J is TRBJ2-7 and V is TRBV4-1; 10 positions match TRBD2. Per the germline V gene, CDR1 is MGHRA and CDR2 is YSYEKL. This CDR3 spans 16 amino acids. The J segment lost 1 base and the V segment lost 2 bases, leaving 5 bases of the junction unmatched. CDR3 in DNA: TGCGCCAGCAGCCAAATTCCGGGACTAGCGTCCTACGAGCAGTACTTC. It is translated as CASSQIPGLASYEQYF.

The chain combines TRBV30 with TRBJ2-3; 10 nucleotides line up with TRBD1. The CDR3 extends over 13 amino acids. Germline-derived CDR1 and CDR2 are GTSNPN and SVGIG (reference sequence). After removal of 6 bases from V and 3 bases from J, the junction contained 3 bases not matched to a gene. This CDR3 is CACPGQGTDTQYF. The CDR3 DNA is TGTGCCTGCCCGGGACAGGGGACAGATACGCAGTATTTT.

This chain links TRBV5-1 with TRBJ2-5; tentatively, D is TRBD1 or TRBD2 (5 bases each). The CDR3 contains 14 residues. Germline V gene lookup returns CDR1 SGHRS and CDR2 YFSETQ. V lost 3 bases and J 0 bases, leaving 9 bases between the germline ends. CDR3 DNA sequence: TGCGCCAGCAGCTGGGGGAGCGACCAAGAGACCCAGTACTTC. Translated, it gives CASSWGSDQETQYF.

The chain carries TRBV19 and TRBJ1-6; D is unclear. The CDR3 has 16 amino acids. CDR1 and CDR2 from the germline V gene are LNHDA and SQIVND (reference sequence). Trimming removed 4 bases at V and 5 bases at J, with 15 bases between. The CDR3 DNA reads TGTGCCAGTAGTACCACCCGGACGGTTAATAATTCACCCCTCCACTTT. The encoded protein is CASSTTRTVNNSPLHF.

The CDR3 coding sequence is TGTGCCAGCTCCGAAGAACAGTCTGGAAACACCATATATTTT. This codes for CASSEEQSGNTIYF. This chain links TRBV18 with TRBJ1-3; D is uncertain. Trimming pared 6 bases from V and 1 base from J, leaving 10 bases between. The CDR3 is made up of 14 amino acids. CDR1 is KGHSH and CDR2 is LQKENI in the germline V gene.

The V gene is TRBV30, the J gene TRBJ1-6, with a weak D call TRBD1 (5 bases). Germline V gene lookup returns CDR1 GTSNPN and CDR2 SVGIG (reference sequence). Trimming cost V 4 bases and J 6 bases, with 13 bases left between them. This CDR3 is built from 14 residues. The CDR3 loop is CAWNVAGSNSPLHF. The CDR3 bases are TGTGCCTGGAATGTTGCAGGGAGTAATTCACCCCTCCACTTT.

V and J are TRBV9 and TRBJ2-5; D is undetermined. This CDR3 contains 14 residues. V lost 0 bases and J 5 bases, leaving 11 bases between the germline ends. Germline V gene data show CDR1 as SGDLS and CDR2 as YYNGEE. The CDR3 sequence is CASSVAPRWETQYF. The CDR3 coding sequence is TGTGCCAGCAGCGTAGCTCCTAGGTGGGAGACCCAGTACTTC.

V is TRBV5-4 and J is TRBJ2-1; no reliable D call. Trimming pared 0 bases from V and 2 bases from J, leaving 15 bases between. CDR1 and CDR2 (germline): SGHNT, YYREEE (reference sequence). The CDR3 length is 17 residues. CDR3 residues: CASSLDGPTLPYNEQFF. CDR3 bases: TGTGCCAGCAGCTTGGATGGACCTACATTGCCCTACAATGAGCAGTTCTTC.

This clone was detected only once. J is TRBJ1-4 and V is TRBV4-1; the D is unclear. V was clipped by 0 bases and J by 0 bases, with 8 bases between them. The CDR3 is made up of 16 amino acids. The V gene's germline CDR1 is MGHRA and CDR2 YSYEKL. This CDR3 is CASSQDHPATNEKLFF. The CDR3 nucleotides are TGCGCCAGCAGCCAAGATCATCCTGCAACTAATGAAAAACTGTTTTTT.

The chain carries TRBV28 and TRBJ2-5, with 8 bases lining up with TRBD1. V shed 7 bases, J shed 5 bases, and the junction held 9 bases outside the gene matches. Germline loops: CDR1 MDHEN, CDR2 SYDVKM. The length of the CDR3 is 14 residues. CDR3 amino acids: CASTDRGRWETQYF. CDR3 sequence (DNA): TGTGCCAGCACCGACAGGGGTCGTTGGGAGACCCAGTACTTC.

The gene calls are TRBV2 and TRBJ2-5, with D tentatively TRBD2 (6 bases). Trimming took 0 bases from V and 3 from J, leaving 8 bases between them. The CDR3 loop spans 14 amino acids. Germline lookup yields CDR1 SNHLY and CDR2 FYNNEI. This CDR3 is CASSEAGGEETQYF. The DNA of the CDR3 is TGTGCCAGCAGTGAAGCCGGGGGTGAAGAGACCCAGTACTTC. Complete variable domain (other parts from reference TRBV2 and TRBJ2-5): EPEVTQTPSHQVTQMGQEVILRCVPISNHLYFYWYRQILGQKVEFLVSFYNNEISEKSEIFDDQFSVERPDGSNFTLKIRSTKLEDSAMYFCASSEAGGEETQYFGPGTRLLVL.